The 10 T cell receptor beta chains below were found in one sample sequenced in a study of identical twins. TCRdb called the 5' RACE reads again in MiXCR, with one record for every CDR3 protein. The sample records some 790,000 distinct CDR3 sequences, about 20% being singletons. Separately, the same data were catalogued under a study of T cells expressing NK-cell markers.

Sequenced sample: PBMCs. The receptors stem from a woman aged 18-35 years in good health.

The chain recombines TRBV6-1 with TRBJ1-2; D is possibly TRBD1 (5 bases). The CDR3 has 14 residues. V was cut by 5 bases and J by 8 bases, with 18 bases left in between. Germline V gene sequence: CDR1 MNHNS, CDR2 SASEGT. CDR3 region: CASSTLQGGRGYTF. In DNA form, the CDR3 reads TGTGCCAGCAGTACCCTCCAGGGCGGTCGGGGCTACACCTTC.

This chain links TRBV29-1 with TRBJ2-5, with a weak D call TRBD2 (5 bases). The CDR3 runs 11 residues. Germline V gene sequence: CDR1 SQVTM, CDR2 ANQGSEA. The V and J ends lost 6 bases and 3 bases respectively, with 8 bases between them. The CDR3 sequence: CSVTTKETQYF. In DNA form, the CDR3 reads TGCAGCGTGACTACCAAAGAGACCCAGTACTTC.

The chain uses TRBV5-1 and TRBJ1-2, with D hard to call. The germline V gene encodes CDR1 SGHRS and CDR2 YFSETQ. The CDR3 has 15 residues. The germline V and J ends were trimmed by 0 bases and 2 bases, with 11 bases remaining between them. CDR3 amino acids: CASSLGSGANYGYTF. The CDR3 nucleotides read TGCGCCAGCAGCTTGGGATCGGGAGCCAACTATGGCTACACCTTC.

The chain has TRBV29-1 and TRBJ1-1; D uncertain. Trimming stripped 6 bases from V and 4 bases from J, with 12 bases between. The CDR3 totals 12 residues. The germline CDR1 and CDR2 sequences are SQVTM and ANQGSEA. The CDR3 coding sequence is TGCAGCGTCCCGTGGAGTGGCACTGAAGCTTTCTTT. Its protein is CSVPWSGTEAFF.

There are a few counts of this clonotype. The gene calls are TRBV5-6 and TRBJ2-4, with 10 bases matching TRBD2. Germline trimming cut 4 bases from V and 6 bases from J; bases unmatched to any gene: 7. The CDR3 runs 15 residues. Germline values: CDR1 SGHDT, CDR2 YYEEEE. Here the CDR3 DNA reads TGTGCCAGCAGCCCTTCCCCTAGCGGGAGAAACATTCAGTACTTC. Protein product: CASSPSPSGRNIQYF.

The CDR3 loop reads CSVDLVGDNEQFF. The CDR3 coding sequence is TGCAGCGTTGATTTGGTTGGGGACAATGAGCAGTTCTTC. V gene TRBV29-1 combines with J gene TRBJ2-1; no reliable D call. The germline V and J ends were trimmed by 3 bases and 5 bases, with 11 bases remaining between them. Germline loops: CDR1 SQVTM, CDR2 ANQGSEA. The CDR3 spans 13 residues.

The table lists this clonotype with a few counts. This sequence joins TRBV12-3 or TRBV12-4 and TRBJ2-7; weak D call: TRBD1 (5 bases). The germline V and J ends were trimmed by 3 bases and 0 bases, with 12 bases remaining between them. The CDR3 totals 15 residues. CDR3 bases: TGTGCCAGCAGTTTGGCCAGGGCCTTCTCCTACGAGCAGTACTTC. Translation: CASSLARAFSYEQYF.

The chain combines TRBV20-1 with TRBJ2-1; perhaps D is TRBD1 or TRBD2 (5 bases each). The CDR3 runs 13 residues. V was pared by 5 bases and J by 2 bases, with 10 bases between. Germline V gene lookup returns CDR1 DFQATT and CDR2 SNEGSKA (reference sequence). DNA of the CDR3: TGCAGTGCTTCCGGGACGCCCTACAATGAGCAGTTCTTC. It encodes CSASGTPYNEQFF.

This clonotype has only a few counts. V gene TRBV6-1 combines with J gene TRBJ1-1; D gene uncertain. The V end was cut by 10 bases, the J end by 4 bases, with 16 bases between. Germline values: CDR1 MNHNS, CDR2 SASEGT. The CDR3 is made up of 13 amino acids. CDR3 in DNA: TGTGCCACACGGCCGGGGTATGGCACTGAAGCTTTCTTT. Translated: CATRPGYGTEAFF.

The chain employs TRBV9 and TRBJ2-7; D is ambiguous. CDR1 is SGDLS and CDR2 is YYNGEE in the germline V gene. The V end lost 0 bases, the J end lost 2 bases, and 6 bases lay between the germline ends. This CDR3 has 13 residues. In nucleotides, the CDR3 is TGTGCCAGCAGCGTAGGAGAGCCCTACGAGCAGTACTTC. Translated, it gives CASSVGEPYEQYF.